The present TCR beta chain was sequenced within a study of cytotoxic CD8 clonotypes in ibrutinib-treated CLL. Study information: Partial responses totalled around 25 and complete responses 2; after median approximately 64 months, roughly 14 remained remitted and about 12 progressed. Study-wide findings and caveats: At the start, clonality exceeded age-matched healthy donors and followed circulating CD8+ T-cell counts. Lymph node repertoires were not studied, and sampling times were unmatched.

Sequenced by immunoSEQ multiplex PCR; TCRdb stores in-frame clones only, minus some. The table lists roughly 60,000 clones, 71% of them singletons. Turning to this clone: Its specificity is unknown.

The V end lost 2 bases, the J end lost 5 bases, and 10 bases lay between the germline ends. This CDR3 has 13 residues. Germline values: CDR1 SGDLS, CDR2 YYNGEE. Investigators sourced 1.5 to 2 micrograms of genomic DNA from cryopreserved PBMCs for TCR beta libraries. This clonotype was sampled from a human donor with chronic lymphocytic leukemia. Here the sequenced sample was PBMCs, taken after 12 months of ibrutinib treatment. J is TRBJ2-5 and V is TRBV9; D may be TRBD1 (6 bases). The DNA for the CDR3 is TGTGCCAGCAGCGTGACAGGTTGGGAGACCCAGTACTTC. Translation: CASSVTGWETQYF.